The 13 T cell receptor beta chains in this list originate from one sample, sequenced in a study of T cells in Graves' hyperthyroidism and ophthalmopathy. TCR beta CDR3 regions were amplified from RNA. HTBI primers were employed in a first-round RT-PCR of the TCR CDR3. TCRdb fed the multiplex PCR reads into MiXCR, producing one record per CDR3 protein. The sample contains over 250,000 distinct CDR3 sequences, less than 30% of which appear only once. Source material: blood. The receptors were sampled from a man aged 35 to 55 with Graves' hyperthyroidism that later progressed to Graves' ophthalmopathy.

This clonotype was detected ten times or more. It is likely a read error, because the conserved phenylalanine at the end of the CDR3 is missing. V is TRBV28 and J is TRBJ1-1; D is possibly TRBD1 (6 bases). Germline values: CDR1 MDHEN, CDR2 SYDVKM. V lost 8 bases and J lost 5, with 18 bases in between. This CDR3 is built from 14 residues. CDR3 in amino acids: CASRVPGGGTEAFL. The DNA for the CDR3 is TGTGCCAGCCGAGTCCCCGGGGGCGGTACTGAAGCTTTCCTT.

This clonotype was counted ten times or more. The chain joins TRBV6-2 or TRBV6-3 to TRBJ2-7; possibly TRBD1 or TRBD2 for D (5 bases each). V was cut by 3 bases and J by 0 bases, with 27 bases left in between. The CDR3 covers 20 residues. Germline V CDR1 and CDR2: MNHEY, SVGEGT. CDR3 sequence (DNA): TGTGCCAGCAGTTATACCGGGACGGAGCTTGTTTACTCTAGCTCCTACGAGCAGTACTTC. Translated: CASSYTGTELVYSSSYEQYF.

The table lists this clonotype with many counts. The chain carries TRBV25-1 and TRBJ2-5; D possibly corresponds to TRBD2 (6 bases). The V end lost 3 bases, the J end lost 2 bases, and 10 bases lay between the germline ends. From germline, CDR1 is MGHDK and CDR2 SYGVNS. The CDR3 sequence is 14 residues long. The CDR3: CASSDTRGQETQYF. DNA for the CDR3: TGTGCCAGCAGTGACACGCGGGGACAAGAGACCCAGTACTTC.

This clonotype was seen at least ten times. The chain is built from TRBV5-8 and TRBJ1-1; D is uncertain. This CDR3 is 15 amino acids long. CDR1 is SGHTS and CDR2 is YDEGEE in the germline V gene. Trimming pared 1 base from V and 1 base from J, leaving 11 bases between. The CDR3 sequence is CASSLFTASNTEAFF. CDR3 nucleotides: TGTGCCAGCAGCTTGTTTACCGCCTCGAACACTGAAGCTTTCTTT.

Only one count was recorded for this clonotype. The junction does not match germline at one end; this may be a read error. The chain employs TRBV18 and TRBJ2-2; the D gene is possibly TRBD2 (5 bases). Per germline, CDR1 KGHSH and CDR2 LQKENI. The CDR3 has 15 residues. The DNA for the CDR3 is TGTGCCAGCTCACCAGTGGAGTCCGGAACCGGGGAGCTATTTTTT. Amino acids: CASSPVESGTGELFF.

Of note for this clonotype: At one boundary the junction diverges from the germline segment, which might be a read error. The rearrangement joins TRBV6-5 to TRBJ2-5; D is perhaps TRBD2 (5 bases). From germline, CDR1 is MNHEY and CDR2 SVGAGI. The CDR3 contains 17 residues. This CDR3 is CASSYWGDPESQETQYF. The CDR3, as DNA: TGTGCCAGTAGTTACTGGGGAGACCCGGAGTCCCAAGAGACCCAGTACTTC.

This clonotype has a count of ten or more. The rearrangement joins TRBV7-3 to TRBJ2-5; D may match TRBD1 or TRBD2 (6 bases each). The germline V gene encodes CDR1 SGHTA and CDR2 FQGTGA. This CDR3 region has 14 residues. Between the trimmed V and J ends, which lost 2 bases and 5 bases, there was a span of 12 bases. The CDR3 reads CASSLEGGEETQYF. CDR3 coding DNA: TGTGCCAGCAGCTTAGAGGGGGGCGAGGAGACCCAGTACTTC.

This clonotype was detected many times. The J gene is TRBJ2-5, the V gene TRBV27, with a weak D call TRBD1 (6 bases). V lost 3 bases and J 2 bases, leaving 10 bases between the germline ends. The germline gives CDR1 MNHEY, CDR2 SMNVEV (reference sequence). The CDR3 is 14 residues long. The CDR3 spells CASSFLDRQETQYF. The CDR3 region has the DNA TGTGCCAGCAGTTTCCTGGACAGACAAGAGACCCAGTACTTC.

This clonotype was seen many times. The CDR3 is CASSSAHHTFAAFF. In DNA form, the CDR3 reads TGTGCCAGCAGCTCAGCCCATCACACCTTTGCAGCTTTCTTT. This chain joins TRBV11-3 and TRBJ1-1; D is unresolved. The germline V and J ends were trimmed by 4 bases and 10 bases, with 19 bases remaining between them. The CDR3 sequence is 14 residues long. Germline lookup yields CDR1 SGHNT and CDR2 YENEEA.

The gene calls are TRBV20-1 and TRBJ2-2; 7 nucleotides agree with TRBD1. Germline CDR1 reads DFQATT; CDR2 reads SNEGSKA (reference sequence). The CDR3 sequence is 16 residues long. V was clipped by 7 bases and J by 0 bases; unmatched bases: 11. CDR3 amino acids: CSVTSAGTANTGELFF. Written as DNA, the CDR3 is TGCAGTGTCACGTCTGCCGGGACAGCGAACACCGGGGAGCTGTTTTTT.

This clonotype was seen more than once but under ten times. The CDR3 nucleotides are TGTGCCAGCAGTTACGGAGACAGGGGAGACACTGAAGCTTTCTTT. It translates to CASSYGDRGDTEAFF. The chain links TRBV6-2 or TRBV6-3 to TRBJ1-1; 8 bases are a match to TRBD1. CDR1 is MNHEY and CDR2 is SVGEGT in the germline V gene. CDR3 length: 15 residues. After removal of 2 bases from V and 3 bases from J, the junction contained 5 bases not matched to a gene.

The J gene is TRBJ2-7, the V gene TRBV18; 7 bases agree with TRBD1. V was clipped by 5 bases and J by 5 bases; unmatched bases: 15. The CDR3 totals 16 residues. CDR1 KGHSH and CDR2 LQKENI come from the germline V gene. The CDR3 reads CASSEYTGTAVNEQYF. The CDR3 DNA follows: TGTGCCAGCTCAGAGTATACCGGGACAGCCGTCAACGAGCAGTACTTC.

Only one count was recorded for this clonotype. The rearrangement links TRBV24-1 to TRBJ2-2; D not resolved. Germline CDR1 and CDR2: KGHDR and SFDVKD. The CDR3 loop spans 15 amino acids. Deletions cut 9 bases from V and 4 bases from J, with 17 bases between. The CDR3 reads CATEDGVGSTGELFF. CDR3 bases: TGTGCCACCGAAGATGGGGTAGGCAGCACCGGGGAGCTGTTTTTT.